Following are 20 T cell receptor beta chains from one sample sequenced in a study of T cell changes during pregnancy in multiple sclerosis. Sequencing used immunoSEQ multiplex PCR; TCRdb keeps in-frame clones, though not all of them. This table has 90,000 to 100,000 clones, almost 95% appearing once. This specimen was peripheral blood, taken in the third trimester of pregnancy. The receptors come from a female donor with multiple sclerosis, enrolled in a pregnancy study.

The V and J genes are TRBV29-1 and TRBJ2-7, with TRBD2 matching over 11 bases. V was pared by 5 bases and J by 5 bases, with 5 bases of the junction left unmatched. The CDR3 is made up of 13 amino acids. Germline CDR1 is SQVTM and CDR2 is ANQGSEA. In nucleotides, the CDR3 is TGCAGCGTTTCGACTAGCGGGATAAACGAGCAGTACTTC. This codes for CSVSTSGINEQYF.

J is TRBJ1-1 and V is TRBV29-1, with D possibly matching TRBD1 (6 bases). CDR1 is SQVTM, CDR2 ANQGSEA, per germline. Trimming took 7 bases from V and 8 from J, leaving 14 bases between them. The CDR3 spans 11 residues. The CDR3 region has the DNA TGCAGCGGAGTAACAGGGTTCGAAGCTTTCTTT. This sequence encodes CSGVTGFEAFF.

The CDR3 region is CASSSPGLHLTDTQYF. CDR3 DNA sequence: TGTGCCAGCAGCTCACCGGGACTTCACCTCACAGATACGCAGTATTTT. The genes are TRBV5-4 and TRBJ2-3, with D maybe TRBD2 (6 bases). Germline assignment: CDR1 SGHNT and CDR2 YYREEE (reference sequence). The length of the CDR3 is 16 residues. V was cut by 3 bases and J by 2 bases, with 16 bases left in between.

There are a few counts of this clone. This rearrangement joins TRBV19 to TRBJ2-2, with TRBD1 matching 8 bases. CDR1 is LNHDA and CDR2 is SQIVND in the germline V gene (reference sequence). The CDR3 covers 14 residues. V was pared by 6 bases and J by 3 bases, with 3 bases of the junction left unmatched. CDR3 residues: CASRTQGDTGELFF. The DNA of the CDR3 is TGTGCCAGTAGAACACAGGGGGACACCGGGGAGCTGTTTTTT.

The V call is TRBV30, the J call TRBJ2-2; the D gene is possibly TRBD2 (6 bases). Trimming cost V 7 bases and J 3 bases, with 12 bases left between them. CDR3 length equals 13 residues. CDR1 and CDR2 (germline): GTSNPN, SVGIG (reference sequence). The CDR3 DNA reads as TGTGCCTCGGCCGGGGAGGACACCGGGGAGCTGTTTTTT. Translating gives CASAGEDTGELFF.

The CDR3 sequence: CASSYSSGSSYNEQFF. CDR3 sequence (DNA): TGTGCCAGCAGTTACAGTAGCGGGAGCTCCTACAATGAGCAGTTCTTC. The rearrangement uses TRBV6-5 and TRBJ2-1; 9 nucleotides agree with TRBD2. This CDR3 is built from 16 residues. Trimming at V came to 2 bases and at J to 0 bases, leaving 2 bases not matched to a gene. Per germline, CDR1 MNHEY and CDR2 SVGAGI.

The chain employs TRBV4-2 and TRBJ1-5; 9 nucleotides agree with TRBD1. This CDR3 has 18 amino acids. CDR1 and CDR2 from the germline V gene are LGHNA and YNFKEQ. The junction had 10 bases not matched to a gene; V was cut back by 4 bases and J by 0 bases. This chain's CDR3 is CASSRSGTGSLSNQPQHF. CDR3 coding DNA: TGTGCCAGCAGCCGATCCGGGACAGGGAGTCTTAGCAATCAGCCCCAGCATTTT.

This sequence joins TRBV18 and TRBJ2-1, with 8 bases matching TRBD2. This CDR3 is built from 15 residues. The germline V gene has CDR1 KGHSH and CDR2 LQKENI. V shed 5 bases, J shed 7 bases, and the junction held 10 bases outside the gene matches. The DNA for the CDR3 is TGTGCCAGCTCAGCCGGGACTAGTTGGAGGAATGAGCAGTTCTTC. Translating gives CASSAGTSWRNEQFF.

The table lists this clone with a few counts. The V gene is TRBV6-1, the J gene TRBJ2-6, with D possibly matching TRBD1 (6 bases). The CDR3 totals 22 residues. V was pared by 1 base and J by 0 bases, with 25 bases between. The germline V gene has CDR1 MNHNS and CDR2 SASEGT. CDR3 residues: CASSEVSRLGQSANSGANVLTF. The CDR3 DNA is TGTGCCAGCAGTGAAGTTAGCAGACTTGGACAGTCGGCCAACTCTGGGGCCAACGTCCTGACTTTC.

This chain uses TRBV19 with TRBJ1-5; TRBD1 aligns across 11 bases. Germline V CDR1 and CDR2: LNHDA, SQIVND (reference sequence). J gave up 3 bases and V 4 bases, and 5 bases lay outside the gene matches. The CDR3 extends over 16 amino acids. The CDR3: CASSNPGQGDNQPQHF. DNA for the CDR3: TGTGCCAGTAGTAACCCGGGACAGGGGGACAATCAGCCCCAGCATTTT.

The chain joins TRBV25-1 to TRBJ2-1, with a weak D call TRBD2 (6 bases). CDR3 length: 14 amino acids. Germline CDR1 and CDR2: MGHDK and SYGVNS. The V gene lost 7 bases and the J gene lost 4 bases, with 14 bases spanning the gap. As DNA, the CDR3 is TGTGCCAGCACTCAAGGCGGGAATTACAATGAGCAGTTCTTC. This codes for CASTQGGNYNEQFF.

The CDR3 DNA reads TGTGCCAGCAGTCCACGAGGGGGGGGATCCTCCTACGAGCAGTACTTC. Its protein is CASSPRGGGSSYEQYF. This rearrangement joins TRBV6-6 to TRBJ2-7; a possible D gene is TRBD2 (7 bases). The germline gives CDR1 MNHNY, CDR2 SVGAGI (reference sequence). V gave up 5 bases and J gave up 0 bases, with 17 bases separating them. The CDR3 spans 16 residues.

CDR3 protein: CASSEGAVVGNEQFF. CDR3 nucleotide sequence: TGCGCCAGCAGTGAAGGTGCGGTCGTCGGAAATGAGCAGTTCTTC. This chain uses TRBV10-2 with TRBJ2-1; no clear D. Germline CDR1 and CDR2: WSHSY and SAAADI. CDR3 length: 15 residues. Trimming took 3 bases from V and 7 from J, leaving 16 bases between them.

This chain uses TRBV6-4 with TRBJ2-3; D is ambiguous. The CDR3 is 13 residues long. The germline gives CDR1 MRHNA, CDR2 SNTAGT. The V end lost 6 bases, the J end lost 0 bases, and 7 bases lay between the germline ends. The CDR3, as DNA: TGTGCCAGCAGCCAAAGCAGCACAGATACGCAGTATTTT. It yields the protein CASSQSSTDTQYF.

V is TRBV19 and J is TRBJ1-2; 9 bases fit TRBD1. The CDR3 contains 13 residues. V lost 6 bases, J lost 8 bases, and 7 bases stayed unmatched. The germline V gene encodes CDR1 LNHDA and CDR2 SQIVND (reference sequence). DNA of the CDR3: TGTGCCAGTAGCCAGGACAGGGGAAAAGGCTACACCTTC. Protein: CASSQDRGKGYTF. Supplemented by reference TRBV19 and TRBJ1-2, the full variable domain reads DGGITQSPKYLFRKEGQNVTLSCEQNLNHDAMYWYRQDPGQGLRLIYYSQIVNDFQKGDIAEGYSVSREKKESFPLTVTSAQKNPTAFYLCASSQDRGKGYTFGSGTRLTVV.

The chain links TRBV2 to TRBJ2-3; TRBD2 is a possible D gene (5 bases). The V end was cut by 7 bases, the J end by 10 bases, with 24 bases between. This CDR3 comprises 15 residues. The germline gives CDR1 SNHLY, CDR2 FYNNEI. The CDR3 spells CASTAESTLGDPQYF. The CDR3 DNA reads TGTGCCAGCACGGCGGAATCTACACTCGGGGATCCGCAGTATTTT.

The chain joins TRBV7-9 to TRBJ2-5; D call uncertain. V was cut by 3 bases and J by 3 bases, with 8 bases left in between. The V gene's germline CDR1 is SEHNR and CDR2 FQNEAQ (reference sequence). The CDR3 contains 13 residues. This CDR3 reads CASSFVTKETQYF. As DNA, the CDR3 is TGTGCCAGCAGCTTTGTCACAAAAGAGACCCAGTACTTC.

V usage is TRBV9 and J usage is TRBJ2-1; D perhaps matches TRBD1 (7 bases). Germline-derived CDR1 and CDR2 are SGDLS and YYNGEE. The CDR3 totals 17 residues. V was trimmed by 0 bases and J by 9 bases, leaving 22 bases between them. The CDR3 DNA sequence: TGTGCCAGCAGCGTAGTAGGAGGGGGCAGTTCTACAAGTGAGCAGTTCTTC. It translates to CASSVVGGGSSTSEQFF.

Of note for this clone: One end of the junction does not line up with germline, which may come from a read error. The J gene is TRBJ2-1, the V gene TRBV7-7; TRBD2 matches 13 bases. The CDR3 totals 17 residues. Germline-derived CDR1 and CDR2 are SSHAT and FNYEAQ (reference sequence). CDR3 sequence: CASSLAGGTSGKYEQFF. The CDR3 coding sequence is TGTGCTAGCAGCTTAGCTGGAGGGACTAGCGGGAAATATGAGCAGTTCTTC.

This clone was counted once. V usage is TRBV5-1 and J usage is TRBJ1-2; the D is unclear. CDR1 is SGHRS, CDR2 YFSETQ, per germline. This CDR3 contains 13 residues. V was clipped by 4 bases and J by 4 bases, with 11 bases between them. CDR3 sequence reads: CASSPGGPYGYTF. CDR3 in DNA: TGCGCCAGCAGCCCTGGAGGGCCCTATGGCTACACCTTC.